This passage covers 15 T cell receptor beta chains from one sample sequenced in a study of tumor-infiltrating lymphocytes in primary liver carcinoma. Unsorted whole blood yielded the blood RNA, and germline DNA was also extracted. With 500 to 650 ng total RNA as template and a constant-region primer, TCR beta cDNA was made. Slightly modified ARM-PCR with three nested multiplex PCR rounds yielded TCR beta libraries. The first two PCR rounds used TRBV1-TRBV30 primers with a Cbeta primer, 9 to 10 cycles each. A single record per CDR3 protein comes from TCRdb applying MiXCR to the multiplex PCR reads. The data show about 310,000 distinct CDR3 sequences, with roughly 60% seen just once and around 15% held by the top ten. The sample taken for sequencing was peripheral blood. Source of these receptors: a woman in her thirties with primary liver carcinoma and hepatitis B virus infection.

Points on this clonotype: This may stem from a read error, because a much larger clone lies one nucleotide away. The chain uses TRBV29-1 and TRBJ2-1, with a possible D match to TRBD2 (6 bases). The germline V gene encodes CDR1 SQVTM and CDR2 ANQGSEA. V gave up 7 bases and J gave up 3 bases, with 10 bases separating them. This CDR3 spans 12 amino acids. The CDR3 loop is CSGDGGYNEQFF. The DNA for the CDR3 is TGCAGCGGAGACGGGGGCTACAATGAGCAGTTCTTC.

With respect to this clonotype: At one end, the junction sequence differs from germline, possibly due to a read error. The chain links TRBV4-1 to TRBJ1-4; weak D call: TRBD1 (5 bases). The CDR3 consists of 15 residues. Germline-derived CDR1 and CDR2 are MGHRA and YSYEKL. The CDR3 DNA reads TGCGCCAGCAACCAAGATCTCAGGGCAGGTGAAAAACTGTCTTTT. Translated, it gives CASNQDLRAGEKLSF.

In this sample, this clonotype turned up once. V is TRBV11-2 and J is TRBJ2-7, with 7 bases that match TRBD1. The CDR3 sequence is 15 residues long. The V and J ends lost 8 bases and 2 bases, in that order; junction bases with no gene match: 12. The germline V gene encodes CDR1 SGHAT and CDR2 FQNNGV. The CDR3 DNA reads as TGTGCCAGCTGCACCAGGTGGGACAGTCCCTACGAGCAGTACTTC. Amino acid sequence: CASCTRWDSPYEQYF.

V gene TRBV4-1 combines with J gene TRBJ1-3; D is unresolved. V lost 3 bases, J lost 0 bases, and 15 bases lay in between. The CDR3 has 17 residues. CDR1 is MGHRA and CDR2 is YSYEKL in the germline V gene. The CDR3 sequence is CASSQDFFLSSGNTIYF. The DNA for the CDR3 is TGCGCCAGCAGCCAGGACTTTTTTTTGAGCTCTGGAAACACCATATATTTT.

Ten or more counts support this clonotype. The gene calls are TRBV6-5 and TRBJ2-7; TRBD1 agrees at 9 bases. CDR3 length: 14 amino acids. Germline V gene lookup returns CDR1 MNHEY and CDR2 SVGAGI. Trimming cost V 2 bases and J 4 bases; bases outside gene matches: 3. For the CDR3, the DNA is TGTGCCAGCAGTTACGGGACAGGGTGGTACGAGCAGTACTTC. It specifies CASSYGTGWYEQYF.

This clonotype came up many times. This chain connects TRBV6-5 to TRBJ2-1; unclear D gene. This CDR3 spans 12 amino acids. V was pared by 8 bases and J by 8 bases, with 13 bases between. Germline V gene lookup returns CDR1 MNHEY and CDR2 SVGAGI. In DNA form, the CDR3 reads TGTGCCAGCGGTTTGGCGTCTGATGAGCAGTTCTTC. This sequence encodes CASGLASDEQFF.

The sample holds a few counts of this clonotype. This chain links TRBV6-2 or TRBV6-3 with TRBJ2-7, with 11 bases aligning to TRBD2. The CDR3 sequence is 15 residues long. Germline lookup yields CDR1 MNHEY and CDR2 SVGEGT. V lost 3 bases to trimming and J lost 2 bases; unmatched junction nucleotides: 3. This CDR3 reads CASSYRLAGTYEQYF. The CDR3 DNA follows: TGTGCCAGCAGTTATCGACTAGCGGGGACCTACGAGCAGTACTTC.

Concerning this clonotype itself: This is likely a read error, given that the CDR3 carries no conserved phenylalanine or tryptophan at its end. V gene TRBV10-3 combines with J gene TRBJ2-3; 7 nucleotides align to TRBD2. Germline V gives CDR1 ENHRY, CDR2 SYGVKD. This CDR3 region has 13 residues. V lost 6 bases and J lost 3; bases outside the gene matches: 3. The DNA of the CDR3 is TGTGCCATCAGGCGGGAGCTAACAGATACGCAGTATTAT. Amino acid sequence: CAIRRELTDTQYY.

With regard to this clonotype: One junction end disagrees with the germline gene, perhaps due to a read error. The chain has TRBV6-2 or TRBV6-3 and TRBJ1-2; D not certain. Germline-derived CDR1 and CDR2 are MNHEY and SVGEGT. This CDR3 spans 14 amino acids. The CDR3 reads CASNYGPDYDGYTF. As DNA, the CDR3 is TGTGCCAGCAATTACGGACCCGACTACGATGGCTACACCTTC.

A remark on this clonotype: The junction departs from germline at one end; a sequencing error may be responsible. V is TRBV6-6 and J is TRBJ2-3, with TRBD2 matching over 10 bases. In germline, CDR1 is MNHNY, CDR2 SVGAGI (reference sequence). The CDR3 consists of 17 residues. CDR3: CASLRTGASGGRNTKYF. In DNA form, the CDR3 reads TGTGCCAGCCTACGAACTGGGGCTAGCGGGGGCCGAAATACGAAGTATTTT.

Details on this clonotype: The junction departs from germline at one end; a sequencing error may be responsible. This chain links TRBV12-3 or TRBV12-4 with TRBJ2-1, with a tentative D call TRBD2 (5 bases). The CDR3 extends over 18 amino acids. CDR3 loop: CASSLRRLAPSSYNGQFF. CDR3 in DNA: TGTGCCAGCAGTTTAAGACGGTTAGCGCCTTCTTCCTACAATGGGCAGTTCTTC.

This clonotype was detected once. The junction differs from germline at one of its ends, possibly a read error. The CDR3: CASNSRPLNNGELFF. CDR3 DNA: TGTGCCAGCAACTCGAGGCCCCTGAACAACGGGGAGCTGTTTTTT. The chain links TRBV11-2 to TRBJ2-2; D call uncertain. The CDR3 runs to 15 residues. Looked up from germline, CDR1 is SGHAT and CDR2 is FQNNGV.

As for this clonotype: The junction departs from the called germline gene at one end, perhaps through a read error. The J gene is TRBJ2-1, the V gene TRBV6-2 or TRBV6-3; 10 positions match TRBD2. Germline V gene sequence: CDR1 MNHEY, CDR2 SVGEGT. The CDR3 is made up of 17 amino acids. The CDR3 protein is CASSPSGLAENYNEQLF. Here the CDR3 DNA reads TGTGCCAGCAGCCCCTCCGGACTAGCGGAGAACTACAATGAGCAGTTATTC.

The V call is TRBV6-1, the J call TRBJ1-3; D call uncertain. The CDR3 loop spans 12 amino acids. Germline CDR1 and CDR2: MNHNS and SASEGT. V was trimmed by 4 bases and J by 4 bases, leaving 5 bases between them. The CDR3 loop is CASSVQGNTIYF. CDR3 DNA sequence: TGTGCCAGCAGTGTCCAGGGAAACACCATATATTTT.

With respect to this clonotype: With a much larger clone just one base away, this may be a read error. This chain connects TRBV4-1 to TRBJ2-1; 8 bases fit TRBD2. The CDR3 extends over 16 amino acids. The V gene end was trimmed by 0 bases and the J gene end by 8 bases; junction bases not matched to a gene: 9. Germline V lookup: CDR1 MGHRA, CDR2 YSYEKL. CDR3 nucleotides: TGCGCCAGCAGCCAAGATCGGACTAGCAAGATAGATGAGCAGTTCTTC. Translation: CASSQDRTSKIDEQFF.